This T cell receptor (beta chain) was identified in a study of T cells in Graves' hyperthyroidism and ophthalmopathy. This clonotype was seen at least ten times. RNA transcripts were the template for amplifying TCR beta CDR3 regions. When the TCR CDR3 underwent first-round RT-PCR, the HTBI primer set was used. A single record per CDR3 protein comes from TCRdb applying MiXCR to the multiplex PCR reads. Of 250,000 or so distinct CDR3 sequences listed, nearly 15% are singletons. CDR1 and CDR2 (germline): SNHLY, FYNNEI. J lost 5 bases, V lost 0 bases, and 7 bases had no gene match. The CDR3 spans 16 residues.

The receptor was isolated from a woman in her 50s with Graves' hyperthyroidism that later progressed to Graves' ophthalmopathy. The V call is TRBV2, the J call TRBJ2-1; 7 positions agree with TRBD2. Sequenced: blood. This CDR3 reads CASSEALGLADNEQFF. In DNA, the CDR3 is TGTGCCAGCAGTGAAGCGCTCGGGCTAGCGGACAATGAGCAGTTCTTC.